This T cell receptor beta chain came from a study of blood T cell repertoires in COVID-19. Using immunoSEQ multiplex PCR, the repertoire was profiled, and TCRdb retains in-frame clones only, with some absent. The sample records approximately 66,000 clones, more than 75% being singletons. V shed 2 bases, J shed 4 bases, and the junction held 5 bases outside the gene matches. CDR1 and CDR2 (germline): LGHNA, YSLEER. The CDR3 is made up of 16 amino acids. Sample: peripheral blood. V gene TRBV4-3 combines with J gene TRBJ2-2; 9 bases are shared with TRBD1. The TCR originated in a man aged 60-69 years with acute or convalescent COVID-19. The CDR3 region has the DNA TGCGCCAGCAGCCAAAGGGACAGGGTGGTCACCGGGGAGCTGTTTTTT. Protein sequence: CASSQRDRVVTGELFF.